What follows are 7 T cell receptor beta chains derived from one specimen sequenced in a study of blood T cell repertoires in COVID-19. Using immunoSEQ multiplex PCR, the repertoire was profiled, and TCRdb retains in-frame clones only, with some absent. This sample has 150,000 to 180,000 clones, with 83% found just once. The sample taken for sequencing was peripheral blood. All receptors come from a woman aged 60 to 75 with COVID-19, enrolled during active disease.

This chain links TRBV7-2 with TRBJ1-2; D unclear. The CDR3 has 13 residues. CDR1 is SGHTA, CDR2 FQGNSA, per germline. V was cut by 2 bases and J by 4 bases, with 8 bases left in between. CDR3 residues: CASSLRSFYGYTF. CDR3 sequence (DNA): TGTGCCAGCAGCTTACGTAGCTTCTATGGCTACACCTTC. The full variable domain, completed using reference TRBV7-2 and TRBJ1-2, is GAGVSQSPSNKVTEKGKDVELRCDPISGHTALYWYRQSLGQGLEFLIYFQGNSAPDKSGLPSDRFSAERTGGSVSTLTIQRTQQEDSAVYLCASSLRSFYGYTFGSGTRLTVV.

This chain connects TRBV5-1 to TRBJ2-5; weak D call: TRBD2 (6 bases). The CDR3 sequence is 17 residues long. The germline gives CDR1 SGHRS, CDR2 YFSETQ. Trimming took off 4 bases at V and 3 bases at J, with 22 bases between the two ends. The CDR3 nucleotides are TGCGCCAGCAGCGGCGGGTCCGGGCGACTAGGGGAAGAGACCCAGTACTTC. Protein product: CASSGGSGRLGEETQYF.

The V call is TRBV7-8, the J call TRBJ1-2, with D possibly TRBD1 on 5 matching bases. V was shortened by 6 bases and J by 0 bases, with 11 bases between the two germline ends. CDR3 size: 14 residues. Germline values: CDR1 SGHVS, CDR2 FQNEAQ. The CDR3 spells CASSARQTNYGYTF. The CDR3 DNA sequence: TGTGCCAGCAGTGCCCGACAGACTAACTATGGCTACACCTTC.

This clone was seen just once. The gene calls are TRBV5-1 and TRBJ1-1, with D unclear. The CDR3 has 16 amino acids. Germline values: CDR1 SGHRS, CDR2 YFSETQ. V was trimmed by 4 bases and J by 5 bases, leaving 21 bases between them. In DNA form, the CDR3 reads TGCGCCAGCAGCCAGCGAGTTGTTGAAGGGAGTACTGAAGCTTTCTTT. It yields the protein CASSQRVVEGSTEAFF.

This chain connects TRBV7-2 to TRBJ1-6, with 8 bases matching TRBD1. There are 15 residues in the CDR3. CDR1 is SGHTA and CDR2 is FQGNSA in the germline V gene. V was clipped by 8 bases and J by 6 bases; unmatched bases: 9. The CDR3 spells CASSSAGQGNSPLHF. CDR3 bases: TGTGCCAGCTCATCGGCAGGACAGGGTAATTCACCCCTCCACTTT.

This sequence joins TRBV10-3 and TRBJ2-5; D gene unclear. V gave up 3 bases and J gave up 2 bases, with 4 bases separating them. Germline values: CDR1 ENHRY, CDR2 SYGVKD. The CDR3 spans 12 residues. CDR3 in amino acids: CAISDRQETQYF. The CDR3 DNA reads as TGTGCCATCAGTGACAGGCAAGAGACCCAGTACTTC.

This chain links TRBV5-5 with TRBJ2-5; 9 bases are shared with TRBD1. CDR1 and CDR2 from the germline V gene are SGHKS and YYEKEE (reference sequence). After removal of 3 bases from V and 3 bases from J, the junction contained 6 bases not matched to a gene. The CDR3 is made up of 15 amino acids. The CDR3 region has the DNA TGTGCCAGCAGCTCCCTCGGGGACAGGGAAGAGACCCAGTACTTC. Its translation is CASSSLGDREETQYF.